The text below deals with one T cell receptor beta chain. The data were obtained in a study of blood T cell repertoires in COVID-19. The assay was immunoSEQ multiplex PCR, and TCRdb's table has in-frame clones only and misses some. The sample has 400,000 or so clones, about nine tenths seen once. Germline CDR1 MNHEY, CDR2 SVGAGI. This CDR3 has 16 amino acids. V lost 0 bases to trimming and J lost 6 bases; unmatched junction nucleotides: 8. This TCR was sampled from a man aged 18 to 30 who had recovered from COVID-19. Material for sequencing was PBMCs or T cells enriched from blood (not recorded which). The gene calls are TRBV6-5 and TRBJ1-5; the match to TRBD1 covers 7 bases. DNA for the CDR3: TGTGCCAGCAGTTACTCGAACACAGGGGACCGTCAGCCCCAGCATTTT. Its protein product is CASSYSNTGDRQPQHF.